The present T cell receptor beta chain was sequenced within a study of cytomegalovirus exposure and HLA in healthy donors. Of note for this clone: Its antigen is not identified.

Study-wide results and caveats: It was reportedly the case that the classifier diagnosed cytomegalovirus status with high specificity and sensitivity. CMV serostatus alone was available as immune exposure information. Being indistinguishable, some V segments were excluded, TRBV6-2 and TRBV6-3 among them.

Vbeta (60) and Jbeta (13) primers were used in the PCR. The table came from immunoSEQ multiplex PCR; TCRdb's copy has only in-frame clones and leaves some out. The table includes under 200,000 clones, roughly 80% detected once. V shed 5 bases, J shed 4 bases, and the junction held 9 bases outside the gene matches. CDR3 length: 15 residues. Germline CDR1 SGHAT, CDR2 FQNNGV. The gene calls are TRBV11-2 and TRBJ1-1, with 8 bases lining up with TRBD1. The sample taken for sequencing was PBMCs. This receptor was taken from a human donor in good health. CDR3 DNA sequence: TGTGCCAGCAGCCCAAACCCGACAGGGGCCACTGAAGCTTTCTTT. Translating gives CASSPNPTGATEAFF. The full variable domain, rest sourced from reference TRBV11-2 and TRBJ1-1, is EAGVAQSPRYKIIEKRQSVAFWCNPISGHATLYWYQQILGQGPKLLIQFQNNGVVDDSQLPKDRFSAERLKGVDSTLKIQPAKLEDSAVYLCASSPNPTGATEAFFGQGTRLTVV.